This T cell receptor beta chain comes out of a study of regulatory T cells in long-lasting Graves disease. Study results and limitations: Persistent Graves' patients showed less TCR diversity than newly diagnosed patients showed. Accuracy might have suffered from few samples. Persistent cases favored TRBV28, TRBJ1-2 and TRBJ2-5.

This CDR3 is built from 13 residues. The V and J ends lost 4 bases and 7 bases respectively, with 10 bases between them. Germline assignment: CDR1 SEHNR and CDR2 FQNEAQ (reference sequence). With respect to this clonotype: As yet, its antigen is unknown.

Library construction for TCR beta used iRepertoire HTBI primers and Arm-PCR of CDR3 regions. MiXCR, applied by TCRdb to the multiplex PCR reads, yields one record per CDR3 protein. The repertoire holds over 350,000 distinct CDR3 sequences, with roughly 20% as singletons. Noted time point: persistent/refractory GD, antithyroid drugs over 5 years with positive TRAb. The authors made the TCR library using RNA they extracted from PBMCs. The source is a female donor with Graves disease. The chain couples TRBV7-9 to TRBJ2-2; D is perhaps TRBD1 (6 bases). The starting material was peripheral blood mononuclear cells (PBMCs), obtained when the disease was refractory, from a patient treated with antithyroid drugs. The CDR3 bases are TGTGCCAGCAGCTCAACAGGGTTCGGGGAGCTGTTTTTT. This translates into CASSSTGFGELFF.